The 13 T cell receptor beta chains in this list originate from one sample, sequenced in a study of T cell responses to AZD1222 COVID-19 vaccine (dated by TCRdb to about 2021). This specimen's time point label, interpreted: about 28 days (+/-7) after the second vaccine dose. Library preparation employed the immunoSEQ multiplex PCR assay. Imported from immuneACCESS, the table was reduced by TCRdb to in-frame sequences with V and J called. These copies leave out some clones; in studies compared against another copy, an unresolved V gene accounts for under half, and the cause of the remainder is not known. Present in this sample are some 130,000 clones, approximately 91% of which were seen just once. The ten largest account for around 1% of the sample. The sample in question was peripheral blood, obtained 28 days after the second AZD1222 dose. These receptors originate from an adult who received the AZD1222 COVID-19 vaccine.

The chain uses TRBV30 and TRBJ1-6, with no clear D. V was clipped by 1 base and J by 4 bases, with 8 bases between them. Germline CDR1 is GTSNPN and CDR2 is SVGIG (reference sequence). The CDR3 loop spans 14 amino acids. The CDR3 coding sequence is TGTGCCTGGAGTGGCAAGGGTTATAATTCACCCCTCCACTTT. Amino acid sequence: CAWSGKGYNSPLHF.

CDR3 DNA sequence: TGTGCCAGCAGCTTAGTGCATGAAAAACTGTTTTTT. Residues: CASSLVHEKLFF. This rearrangement joins TRBV7-9 to TRBJ1-4, with D unresolved. The CDR3 spans 12 residues. Germline CDR1 SEHNR, CDR2 FQNEAQ (reference sequence). Trimming shortened V by 1 base and J by 6 bases, and 3 bases separated the two germline ends. The complete variable domain, with remaining parts taken from reference TRBV7-9 and TRBJ1-4, reads DTGVSQNPRHKITKRGQNVTFRCDPISEHNRLYWYRQTLGQGPEFLTYFQNEAQLEKSRLLSDRFSAERPKGSFSTLEIQRTEQGDSAMYLCASSLVHEKLFFGSGTQLSVL.

CDR3 residues: CASSVGHFADSYEQYF. DNA for the CDR3: TGTGCCAGCAGTGTCGGACACTTCGCCGACTCCTACGAGCAGTACTTC. J is TRBJ2-7 and V is TRBV6-1, with a possible D match to TRBD1 (5 bases). Germline CDR1 and CDR2: MNHNS and SASEGT. The CDR3 runs 16 residues. V lost 4 bases and J 0 bases, leaving 16 bases between the germline ends.

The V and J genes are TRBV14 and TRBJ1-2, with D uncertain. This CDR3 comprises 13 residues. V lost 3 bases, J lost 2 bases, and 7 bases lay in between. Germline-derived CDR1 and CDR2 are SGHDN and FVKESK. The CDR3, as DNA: TGTGCCAGCAGCCAGAGTCGAAACTATGGCTACACCTTC. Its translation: CASSQSRNYGYTF.

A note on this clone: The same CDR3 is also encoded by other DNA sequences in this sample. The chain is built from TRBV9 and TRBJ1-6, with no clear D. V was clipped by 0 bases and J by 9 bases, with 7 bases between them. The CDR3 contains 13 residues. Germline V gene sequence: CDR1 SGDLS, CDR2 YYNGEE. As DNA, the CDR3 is TGTGCCAGCAGCGTAGCAGGTAGTTCACCCCTCCACTTT. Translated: CASSVAGSSPLHF.

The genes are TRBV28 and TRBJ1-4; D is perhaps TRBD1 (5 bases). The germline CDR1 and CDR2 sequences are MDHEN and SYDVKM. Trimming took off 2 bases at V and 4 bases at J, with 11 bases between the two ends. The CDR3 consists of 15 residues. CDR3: CASSLRRQINEKLFF. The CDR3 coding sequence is TGTGCCAGCAGTTTAAGGCGACAGATTAATGAAAAACTGTTTTTT.

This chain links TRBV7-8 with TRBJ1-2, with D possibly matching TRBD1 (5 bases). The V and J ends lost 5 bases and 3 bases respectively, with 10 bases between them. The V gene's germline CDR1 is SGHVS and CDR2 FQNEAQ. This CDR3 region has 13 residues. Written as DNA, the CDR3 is TGTGCCAGCAGCCAGGGACCTGACTATGGCTACACCTTC. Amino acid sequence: CASSQGPDYGYTF.

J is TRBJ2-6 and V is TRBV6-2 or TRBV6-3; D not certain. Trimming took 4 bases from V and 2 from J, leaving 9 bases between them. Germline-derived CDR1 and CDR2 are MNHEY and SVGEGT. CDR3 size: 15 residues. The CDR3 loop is CASSSPWAGANVLTF. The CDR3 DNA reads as TGTGCCAGCAGTTCCCCATGGGCTGGGGCCAACGTCCTGACTTTC.

The CDR3 nucleotides read TGTGCCAGCAGTCTTCGGACAGGGGCGAACTATGGCTACACCTTC. It specifies CASSLRTGANYGYTF. The rearrangement links TRBV7-8 to TRBJ1-2; 9 bases are shared with TRBD1. J gave up 2 bases and V 6 bases, and 7 bases lay outside the gene matches. From germline, CDR1 is SGHVS and CDR2 FQNEAQ. The CDR3 runs 15 residues.

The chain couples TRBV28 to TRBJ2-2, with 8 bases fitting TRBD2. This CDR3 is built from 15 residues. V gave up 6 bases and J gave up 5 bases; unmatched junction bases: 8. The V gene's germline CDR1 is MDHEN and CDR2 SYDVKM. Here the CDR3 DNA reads TGTGCCAGCAGCTATAGCGGGAAGTCTACCGGGGAGCTGTTTTTT. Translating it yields CASSYSGKSTGELFF.

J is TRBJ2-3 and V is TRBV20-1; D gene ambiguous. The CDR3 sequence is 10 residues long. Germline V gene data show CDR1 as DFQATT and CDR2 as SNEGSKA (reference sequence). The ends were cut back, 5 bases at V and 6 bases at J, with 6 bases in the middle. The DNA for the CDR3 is TGCAGTGCTCTAGAGGATACGCAGTATTTT. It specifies CSALEDTQYF.

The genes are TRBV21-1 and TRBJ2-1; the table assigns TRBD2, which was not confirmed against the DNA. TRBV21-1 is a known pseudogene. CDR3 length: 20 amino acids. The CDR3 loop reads CASSPRPGLAGGRSYNEQFF. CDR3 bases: TGTGCCAGCAGCCCTCGCCCAGGCCTAGCGGGGGGACGCTCCTACAATGAGCAGTTCTTC.

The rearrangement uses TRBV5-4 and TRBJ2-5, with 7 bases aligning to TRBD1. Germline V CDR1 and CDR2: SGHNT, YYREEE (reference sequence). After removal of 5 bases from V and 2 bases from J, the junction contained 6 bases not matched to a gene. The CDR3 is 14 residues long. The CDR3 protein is CASSPRGRQETQYF. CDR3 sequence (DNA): TGTGCCAGCAGTCCAAGGGGGCGGCAAGAGACCCAGTACTTC.